The 30 T cell receptor beta chains below all came from one sample that was sequenced in a study of blood T cell repertoires in COVID-19. Some clones are missing from TCRdb's copy, which holds only in-frame ones; the method was immunoSEQ multiplex PCR. The sample has approximately 670,000 clones, 75% to 90% seen once. Sequencing input: peripheral blood. These receptors all stem from a woman aged 18-30 years with acute or convalescent COVID-19.

This rearrangement joins TRBV6-5 to TRBJ1-1; 7 bases are shared with TRBD1. Trimming cost V 4 bases and J 4 bases; bases outside gene matches: 6. The CDR3 contains 14 residues. The germline CDR1 and CDR2 sequences are MNHEY and SVGAGI. CDR3 residues: CASSLTGRTTEAFF. DNA for the CDR3: TGTGCCAGCAGTTTGACAGGGAGGACCACTGAAGCTTTCTTT.

The V gene is TRBV9, the J gene TRBJ1-2, with D unresolved. With 6 bases removed from V and 6 bases from J, the gap between germline ends came to 21 bases. In germline, CDR1 is SGDLS, CDR2 YYNGEE. CDR3 length: 15 residues. The CDR3 is CASTRGVDAGDGYTF. The DNA of the CDR3 is TGTGCCAGCACCCGTGGGGTGGATGCGGGTGATGGCTACACCTTC.

The chain combines TRBV5-8 with TRBJ1-2; 12 bases map to TRBD1. Trimming at V came to 5 bases and at J to 0 bases, leaving 2 bases not matched to a gene. The CDR3 runs 15 residues. Germline-derived CDR1 and CDR2 are SGHTS and YDEGEE. For the CDR3, the DNA is TGTGCCAGCAGACGGGACAGGGGGCCTAACTATGGCTACACCTTC. Amino acid sequence: CASRRDRGPNYGYTF. Variable domain in full (rest from reference TRBV5-8 and TRBJ1-2): EAGVTQSPTHLIKTRGQQATLRCSPISGHTSVYWYQQALGLGLQFLLWYDEGEERNRGNFPPRFSGRQFPNYSSELNVNALELEDSALYLCASRRDRGPNYGYTFGSGTRLTVV.

The chain couples TRBV6-5 to TRBJ1-5; possible D gene TRBD1, 5 bases. Trimming stripped 8 bases from V and 5 bases from J, with 13 bases between. Germline lookup yields CDR1 MNHEY and CDR2 SVGAGI. This CDR3 contains 13 residues. In DNA, the CDR3 is TGTGCCAGCGGACATTTGCTTGATCAGCCCCAGCATTTT. Residues: CASGHLLDQPQHF.

V gene TRBV4-1 combines with J gene TRBJ2-5; TRBD2 matches at 9 bases. The V and J ends lost 2 bases and 2 bases, in that order; junction bases with no gene match: 12. CDR3 length: 18 residues. Germline CDR1 reads MGHRA; CDR2 reads YSYEKL. In DNA, the CDR3 is TGCGCCAGCAGCCAACCCGTGTTCGGTAGCGGGAGACAAGAGACCCAGTACTTC. Amino acids: CASSQPVFGSGRQETQYF.

V is TRBV19 and J is TRBJ2-7; 8 nucleotides align to TRBD2. This CDR3 region has 17 residues. Germline V gene lookup returns CDR1 LNHDA and CDR2 SQIVND (reference sequence). Trimming cost V 0 bases and J 3 bases; bases outside gene matches: 10. The CDR3 DNA follows: TGTGCCAGTAGTATAGATCGTTCAGCGGGGGCGTTCTACGAGCAGTACTTC. Its protein is CASSIDRSAGAFYEQYF.

The chain is built from TRBV19 and TRBJ2-4; 7 nucleotides match TRBD1. This CDR3 comprises 15 residues. Per germline, CDR1 LNHDA and CDR2 SQIVND (reference sequence). Trimming cost V 4 bases and J 5 bases; bases outside gene matches: 8. The CDR3 loop reads CASSTTGVAQNIQYF. DNA for the CDR3: TGTGCCAGTAGTACTACAGGGGTTGCTCAAAACATTCAGTACTTC.

V is TRBV2 and J is TRBJ1-2, with D perhaps TRBD1 (6 bases). Germline CDR1 is SNHLY and CDR2 is FYNNEI. The CDR3 extends over 12 amino acids. Deletions cut 8 bases from V and 5 bases from J, with 12 bases between. The chain's CDR3 is CASFTGQYGYTF. CDR3 nucleotides: TGTGCCAGCTTTACAGGGCAATATGGCTACACCTTC.

V gene TRBV19 combines with J gene TRBJ1-2; a weak D match, TRBD1 (5 bases). Germline V lookup: CDR1 LNHDA, CDR2 SQIVND (reference sequence). Trimming pared 7 bases from V and 1 base from J, leaving 16 bases between. The CDR3 is 15 residues long. For the CDR3, the DNA is TGTGCCAGTAAGAGGGGAGGGGATCTTAACTATGGCTACACCTTC. Encoded protein: CASKRGGDLNYGYTF.

V and J are TRBV7-8 and TRBJ1-2; TRBD1 matches 7 bases. Trimming cost V 2 bases and J 2 bases; bases outside gene matches: 11. Looked up from germline, CDR1 is SGHVS and CDR2 is FQNEAQ. The CDR3 has 17 amino acids. In DNA form, the CDR3 reads TGTGCCAGCAGCTTAACACGGGACAGATCCAGAAACTATGGCTACACCTTC. The encoded protein is CASSLTRDRSRNYGYTF.

The chain combines TRBV4-1 with TRBJ2-7; 10 nucleotides match TRBD2. The V and J ends lost 0 bases and 0 bases, in that order; junction bases with no gene match: 8. CDR3 length equals 18 residues. Germline assignment: CDR1 MGHRA and CDR2 YSYEKL. This CDR3 reads CASSQDSPTSGLSYEQYF. Here the CDR3 DNA reads TGCGCCAGCAGCCAAGATTCCCCGACTAGCGGGCTCTCCTACGAGCAGTACTTC.

This clone was seen a single time. The genes are TRBV11-2 and TRBJ1-3; D not resolved. The V gene's germline CDR1 is SGHAT and CDR2 FQNNGV. The CDR3 contains 16 residues. With 5 bases removed from V and 4 bases from J, the gap between germline ends came to 18 bases. The CDR3 region has the DNA TGTGCCAGCAGCCGCTGGGGAGGGCTTGGAGGAAACACCATATATTTT. It codes for CASSRWGGLGGNTIYF.

This rearrangement joins TRBV2 to TRBJ1-5; D is possibly TRBD1 (6 bases). Trimming took off 5 bases at V and 7 bases at J, with 15 bases between the two ends. The CDR3 totals 14 residues. From germline, CDR1 is SNHLY and CDR2 FYNNEI. CDR3 sequence: CASSPWDKYQPQHF. CDR3 DNA: TGTGCCAGCAGTCCTTGGGACAAGTACCAGCCCCAGCATTTT.

The chain recombines TRBV5-5 with TRBJ1-5, with D maybe TRBD1 (6 bases). CDR3 size: 15 residues. Germline V CDR1 and CDR2: SGHKS, YYEKEE (reference sequence). The V gene lost 0 bases and the J gene lost 3 bases, with 10 bases spanning the gap. CDR3 region: CASSLGDTSNQPQHF. As DNA, the CDR3 is TGTGCCAGCAGCTTGGGGGACACTTCCAATCAGCCCCAGCATTTT.

This rearrangement joins TRBV5-5 to TRBJ2-1; D not resolved. CDR3 length equals 12 residues. Trimming left V 0 bases short and J 7 bases short, with 5 bases between. Looked up from germline, CDR1 is SGHKS and CDR2 is YYEKEE (reference sequence). CDR3 in DNA: TGTGCCAGCAGCTTGGCAGGAAATGAGCAGTTCTTC. Residues: CASSLAGNEQFF.

CDR3 in amino acids: CASSDEGLAFEQYF. CDR3 DNA: TGTGCCAGCAGTGATGAAGGACTAGCGTTCGAGCAGTACTTC. The J gene is TRBJ2-7, the V gene TRBV6-1; TRBD2 matches at 9 bases. CDR1 is MNHNS and CDR2 is SASEGT in the germline V gene. The CDR3 is 14 amino acids. J was trimmed by 6 bases and V by 3 bases; bases with no gene match: 6.

Concerning this clone: The same CDR3 can be traced to other DNA sequences in this sample. J is TRBJ2-7 and V is TRBV5-1; TRBD1 aligns across 10 bases. The CDR3 has 13 residues. Germline values: CDR1 SGHRS, CDR2 YFSETQ. With V trimmed by 4 bases and J by 4 bases, 2 bases remained unmatched. The chain's CDR3 is CASSPDRGYEQYF. The CDR3 coding sequence is TGCGCCAGCAGCCCGGACAGGGGGTACGAGCAGTACTTC.

The gene calls are TRBV5-5 and TRBJ1-1, with 7 bases lining up with TRBD1. With V trimmed by 9 bases and J by 10 bases, 9 bases remained unmatched. Germline V CDR1 and CDR2: SGHKS, YYEKEE (reference sequence). This CDR3 has 11 amino acids. The CDR3 DNA is TGTGCCACTAGAGACAGGGAGGTAGCTTTCTTT. Protein: CATRDREVAFF.

This clone occurred a few times. The chain employs TRBV9 and TRBJ2-7; possibly TRBD2 for D (5 bases). V dropped 0 bases and J dropped 4 bases, with 14 bases sitting between them. The CDR3 runs to 15 residues. Germline values: CDR1 SGDLS, CDR2 YYNGEE. CDR3 bases: TGTGCCAGCAGCGTAGGAGGGAACAAACCTTACGAGCAGTACTTC. This sequence encodes CASSVGGNKPYEQYF.

The chain uses TRBV9 and TRBJ1-4, with D hard to call. The CDR3 has 16 residues. The germline V gene has CDR1 SGDLS and CDR2 YYNGEE. V was pared by 4 bases and J by 4 bases, with 17 bases between. The CDR3 DNA is TGTGCCAGCAGCACCCATCGGGCGGGTCTTAATGAAAAACTGTTTTTT. Amino acids: CASSTHRAGLNEKLFF.

The chain recombines TRBV7-9 with TRBJ2-7, with TRBD1 as a possible D gene (6 bases). The germline gives CDR1 SEHNR, CDR2 FQNEAQ (reference sequence). The CDR3 has 16 amino acids. Trimming took 5 bases from V and 0 from J, leaving 17 bases between them. CDR3 in DNA: TGTGCCAGCAGCAGAGGCTCGGGACACGACTCCTACGAGCAGTACTTC. Residues: CASSRGSGHDSYEQYF.

The CDR3 loop reads CAISDIKQAGYTF. In DNA form, the CDR3 reads TGTGCCATCAGTGACATTAAACAGGCTGGCTACACCTTC. The chain uses TRBV10-3 and TRBJ1-2; TRBD1 is a possible D gene (5 bases). The germline V gene encodes CDR1 ENHRY and CDR2 SYGVKD. V lost 3 bases to trimming and J lost 7 bases, with 12 bases between them. The CDR3 extends over 13 amino acids.

The chain employs TRBV12-5 and TRBJ1-4, with 7 bases that match TRBD1. The CDR3 length is 15 residues. Trimming took 6 bases from V and 6 from J; bases not matched to a gene: 10. Germline lookup yields CDR1 LGHNT and CDR2 FRNRAP. The CDR3 is CASGILGGVDEKLFF. CDR3 sequence (DNA): TGTGCTAGTGGCATTCTAGGGGGCGTAGATGAAAAACTGTTTTTT.

J is TRBJ2-3 and V is TRBV5-8, with D possibly matching TRBD2 (5 bases). CDR1 SGHTS and CDR2 YDEGEE come from the germline V gene. Trimming removed 5 bases at V and 0 bases at J, with 13 bases between. The CDR3 spans 15 residues. This CDR3 is CASRVPRGSTDTQYF. Written as DNA, the CDR3 is TGTGCCAGCAGGGTCCCTCGGGGTAGCACAGATACGCAGTATTTT.

This CDR3 is CASSLEHRYNEQFF. The CDR3 coding sequence is TGTGCCAGCAGCTTAGAACACAGGTACAATGAGCAGTTCTTC. The genes are TRBV7-9 and TRBJ2-1, with a weak D call TRBD1 (5 bases). Trimming removed 1 base at V and 4 bases at J, with 8 bases between. The germline V gene has CDR1 SEHNR and CDR2 FQNEAQ (reference sequence). CDR3 length equals 14 residues.

The chain joins TRBV5-1 to TRBJ1-4; 11 bases line up with TRBD1. V trimming: 5 bases; J trimming: 4 bases; junction bases outside the gene matches: 7. There are 16 residues in the CDR3. In germline, CDR1 is SGHRS, CDR2 YFSETQ. CDR3 nucleotides: TGCGCCAGCAGGGAGACCGGGACAGGGGGTAATGAAAAACTGTTTTTT. It specifies CASRETGTGGNEKLFF.

As DNA, the CDR3 is TGTGCCAGCAGTGGAGTCCCCGGTGATACGCAGTATTTT. It translates to CASSGVPGDTQYF. The chain joins TRBV6-4 to TRBJ2-3; D is unresolved. V lost 4 bases and J 6 bases, leaving 11 bases between the germline ends. CDR1 and CDR2 (germline): MRHNA, SNTAGT. CDR3 length: 13 amino acids.

V and J are TRBV9 and TRBJ1-1; 7 bases align to TRBD1. The germline gives CDR1 SGDLS, CDR2 YYNGEE. CDR3 length: 16 residues. V lost 5 bases and J lost 0; bases outside the gene matches: 10. The chain's CDR3 is CASSDNRGRLNTEAFF. As DNA, the CDR3 is TGTGCCAGCAGTGACAACAGGGGTAGGTTGAACACTGAAGCTTTCTTT.

The rearrangement links TRBV9 to TRBJ1-1, with D hard to call. Looked up from germline, CDR1 is SGDLS and CDR2 is YYNGEE. V was pared by 0 bases and J by 3 bases, with 6 bases between. The CDR3 loop spans 13 amino acids. The CDR3 protein is CASSVAQHTEAFF. The DNA for the CDR3 is TGTGCCAGCAGCGTAGCACAGCACACTGAAGCTTTCTTT.

In DNA, the CDR3 is TGTGCCAGTACACCATACGGGGATAGGGATGAAAAACTGTTTTTT. Residues: CASTPYGDRDEKLFF. The chain is built from TRBV9 and TRBJ1-4; D gene uncertain. V lost 8 bases, J lost 6 bases, and 20 bases lay in between. This CDR3 contains 15 residues. Per germline, CDR1 SGDLS and CDR2 YYNGEE. The full variable domain, in which reference TRBV9 and TRBJ1-4 provide the parts outside the CDR3, is DSGVTQTPKHLITATGQRVTLRCSPRSGDLSVYWYQQSLDQGLQFLIQYYNGEERAKGNILERFSAQQFPDLHSELNLSSLELGDSALYFCASTPYGDRDEKLFFGSGTQLSVL.